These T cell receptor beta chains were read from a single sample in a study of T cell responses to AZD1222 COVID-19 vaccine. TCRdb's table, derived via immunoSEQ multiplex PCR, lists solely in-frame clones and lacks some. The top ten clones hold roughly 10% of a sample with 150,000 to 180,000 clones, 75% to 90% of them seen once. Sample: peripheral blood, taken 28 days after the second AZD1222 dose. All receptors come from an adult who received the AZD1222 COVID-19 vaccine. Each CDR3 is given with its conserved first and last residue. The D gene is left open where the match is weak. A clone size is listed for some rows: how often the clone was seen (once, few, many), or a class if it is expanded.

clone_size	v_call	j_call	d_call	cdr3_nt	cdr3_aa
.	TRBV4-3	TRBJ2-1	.	TGCGCCAGCAGCCAAGCTAGTGGTGGGGCCTACAATGAGCAGTTCTTC	CASSQASGGAYNEQFF
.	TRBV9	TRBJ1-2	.	TGTGCCAGCAGCGTAGCTTCGGGGAACTATGGCTACACCTTC	CASSVASGNYGYTF
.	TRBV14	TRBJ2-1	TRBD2	TGTGCCAGCAGCCAAGGGGCGGAGCGGGGCTACAATGAGCAGTTCTTC	CASSQGAERGYNEQFF
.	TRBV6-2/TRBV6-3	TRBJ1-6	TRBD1	TGTGCCAGCAGTTGGGACAGCTATTCACCCCTCCACTTT	CASSWDSYSPLHF
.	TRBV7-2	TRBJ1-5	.	TGTGCCAGCAGCCCCCGAATCAACGGTCAGCCCCAGCATTTT	CASSPRINGQPQHF
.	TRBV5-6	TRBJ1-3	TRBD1	TGTGCCAGCAGCTTGTTTGGGGGACAGGGCTTCTCTGGAAACACCATATATTTT	CASSLFGGQGFSGNTIYF
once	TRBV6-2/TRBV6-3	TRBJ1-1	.	TGTGCCAGCAGTTATCGGAGCACTCGTGAAGCTTTCTTT	CASSYRSTREAFF
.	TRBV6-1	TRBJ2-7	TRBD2	TGTGCCAGCAGTGCCACTAGCGGGATGTCCTACGAGCAGTACTTC	CASSATSGMSYEQYF
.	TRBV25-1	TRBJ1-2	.	TGTGCCAGCAGTTCAGGGAGAACTGGCTACACCTTC	CASSSGRTGYTF
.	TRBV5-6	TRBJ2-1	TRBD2	TGTGCCAGCAGCTTGGGTATCGGACTAGCAAGCTCCTACAATGAGCAGTTCTTC	CASSLGIGLASSYNEQFF
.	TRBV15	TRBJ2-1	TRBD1	TGTGCCACCAGCAGAGGACAGGGGAGCTACAATGAGCAGTTCTTC	CATSRGQGSYNEQFF
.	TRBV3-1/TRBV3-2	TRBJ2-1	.	TGTGCCAGCAGCCAAGATTTGGGTGACCGTGAGCAGTTCTTC	CASSQDLGDREQFF
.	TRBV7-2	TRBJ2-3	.	TGTGCCAGCAGCCTCCAGAGCACAGATACGCAGTATTTT	CASSLQSTDTQYF
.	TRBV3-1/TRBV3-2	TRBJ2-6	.	TGTGCCAGCAGCCAACTGGGGGCCAACGTCCTGACTTTC	CASSQLGANVLTF
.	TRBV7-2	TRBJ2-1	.	TGTGCCAGCAGAGCCGGGATCCTTGGTAATGAGCAGTTCTTC	CASRAGILGNEQFF
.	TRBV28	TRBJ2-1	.	TGTGCCAGCAGTGGGGGAGTATTGGGGCTTGCCAATGAGCAGTTCTTC	CASSGGVLGLANEQFF